A single sample gave rise to the 12 T cell receptor beta chains below, sequenced in a study of immune characterization of retroperitoneal liposarcoma. One entry per CDR3 protein, called by TCRdb with MiXCR from the PCR reads. The data contain 10,000 or so distinct CDR3 sequences, about 27% of them seen just once; the ten biggest clones take up 8% to 10%. Input material: tumor tissue. These receptor sequences come from a male donor with retroperitoneal liposarcoma.

The chain recombines TRBV11-3 with TRBJ2-1; tentatively, D is TRBD1 (5 bases). This CDR3 region has 15 residues. The germline CDR1 and CDR2 sequences are SGHNT and YENEEA. The V and J ends lost 4 bases and 13 bases respectively, with 23 bases between them. The CDR3 DNA follows: TGTGCCAGCAGCTCGTACGAAGGGGTCGAAGAGACCCAGTTCTTC. Amino acids: CASSSYEGVEETQFF.

The J gene is TRBJ2-1, the V gene TRBV6-1; D not certain. The DNA matches TRBJ2-7 better at its end, which makes the J call doubtful. The length of the CDR3 is 12 residues. From germline, CDR1 is MNHNS and CDR2 SASEGT. For the CDR3, the DNA is TGTGCCACCCGCCGCCAGATCTACGAGCAGTACTTC. This gives the protein CATRRQIYEQYF.

The chain joins TRBV7-9 to TRBJ2-7, with D perhaps matching TRBD2 (6 bases). Trimming removed 2 bases at V and 6 bases at J, with 8 bases between. The CDR3 length is 12 residues. Germline CDR1 is SEHNR and CDR2 is FQNEAQ (reference sequence). The CDR3 here is CASSLSGGEQYF. CDR3 DNA: TGTGCCAGCAGCTTATCCGGGGGCGAGCAGTACTTC.

The chain is built from TRBV7-2 and TRBJ2-2; D possibly corresponds to TRBD2 (6 bases). The CDR3 sequence is 17 residues long. V gave up 5 bases and J gave up 5 bases, with 21 bases separating them. CDR1 and CDR2 (germline): SGHTA, FQGNSA. CDR3 in amino acids: CASSRQPTSRQTGELFF. The CDR3 coding sequence is TGTGCCAGCAGCCGCCAGCCCACTAGCCGACAAACCGGGGAGCTGTTTTTT.

The V call is TRBV11-3, the J call TRBJ2-3, with 7 positions matching TRBD1. The CDR3 covers 15 residues. V was clipped by 6 bases and J by 3 bases; unmatched bases: 9. The germline V gene has CDR1 SGHNT and CDR2 YENEEA. CDR3 nucleotide sequence: TGTGCCAGCAGAGATAGACAGGGTAAAACAGATACGCAGTATTTT. Translated, it gives CASRDRQGKTDTQYF. The whole variable domain, filled in from reference TRBV11-3 and TRBJ2-3, reads EAGVVQSPRYKIIEKKQPVAFWCNPISGHNTLYWYLQNLGQGPELLIRYENEEAVDDSQLPKDRFSAERLKGVDSTLKIQPAELGDSAVYLCASRDRQGKTDTQYFGPGTRLTVL.

This clonotype was seen a few times. The rearrangement links TRBV27 to TRBJ1-1; 7 nucleotides agree with TRBD1. The length of the CDR3 is 16 residues. After removal of 5 bases from V and 0 bases from J, the junction contained 9 bases not matched to a gene. CDR1 is MNHEY, CDR2 SMNVEV, per germline (reference sequence). In DNA form, the CDR3 reads TGTGCCAGCAGTAGAAGGACAGGCAGCCTGAACACTGAAGCTTTCTTT. Translation gives CASSRRTGSLNTEAFF.

The chain links TRBV6-1 to TRBJ2-4; 8 bases align to TRBD2. The DNA end is a closer match to TRBJ2-7, so the J assignment may be wrong. This CDR3 is built from 13 residues. Germline V gene data show CDR1 as MNHNS and CDR2 as SASEGT. The CDR3 nucleotides are TGTGCCAGCCGGGGAGCGGGAGAGGACGAGCAGTACTTC. It specifies CASRGAGEDEQYF.

The V gene is TRBV6-1, the J gene TRBJ2-5, with TRBD1 identical over 7 bases. This CDR3 is 14 amino acids long. J lost 5 bases, V lost 6 bases, and 9 bases had no gene match. Germline values: CDR1 MNHNS, CDR2 SASEGT. Here the CDR3 reads CASSPGTASETQYF. CDR3 in DNA: TGTGCCAGCAGCCCCGGGACAGCCTCTGAGACCCAGTACTTC.

This clonotype is labeled as medium-sized. The genes are TRBV11-2 and TRBJ2-3, with 8 bases identical to TRBD2. CDR1 and CDR2 from the germline V gene are SGHAT and FQNNGV. V shed 6 bases, J shed 6 bases, and the junction held 14 bases outside the gene matches. This CDR3 spans 16 amino acids. CDR3 loop: CASSTAGVSYTDTQYF. CDR3 nucleotides: TGTGCCAGCAGTACAGCGGGGGTTTCTTACACGGATACGCAGTATTTT.

In its sample, this clonotype ranks as medium-sized. V is TRBV6-1 and J is TRBJ2-1; TRBD2 aligns across 8 bases. Germline V gives CDR1 MNHNS, CDR2 SASEGT. V lost 5 bases to trimming and J lost 10 bases; unmatched junction nucleotides: 10. The CDR3 runs 14 residues. The CDR3 is CASSYTQRGYEQFF. CDR3 bases: TGTGCCAGCAGTTATACCCAGCGGGGGTACGAGCAGTTCTTC.

The gene calls are TRBV5-1 and TRBJ2-2; D is ambiguous. The germline V gene encodes CDR1 SGHRS and CDR2 YFSETQ. The V and J ends lost 3 bases and 6 bases respectively, with 12 bases between them. The CDR3 is 14 amino acids. CDR3 region: CASSYRPSSGELFF. CDR3 coding DNA: TGCGCCAGCAGCTATCGACCCTCCTCCGGGGAGCTGTTTTTT.

This clonotype was counted many times. This rearrangement joins TRBV11-2 to TRBJ2-5, with D unresolved. With 5 bases removed from V and 5 bases from J, the gap between germline ends came to 9 bases. Germline lookup yields CDR1 SGHAT and CDR2 FQNNGV. This CDR3 spans 12 amino acids. Here the CDR3 reads CASSLTTETQYF. The CDR3 region has the DNA TGTGCCAGCAGCCTTACGACGGAGACCCAGTACTTC.